The 26 T cell receptor beta chains below all came from one sample that was sequenced in a study of blood T cells in healthy people across ages. With a J-beta primer mix and a sample-barcoded 5' primer, a second PCR ran about 6 to 11 cycles. MiXCR, applied by TCRdb to the 5' RACE reads, yields one record per CDR3 protein. The data hold 700,000 to 800,000 distinct CDR3 sequences, with 35% to 45% observed a single time. Sequencing was carried out using blood. All receptors come from a woman aged 55-69 years in good health.

The CDR3 DNA follows: TGTGCCAGCAGTTGGCCCGGGACAAGGCTAGCGGGAGGGGGCACAGATACGCAGTATTTT. This sequence encodes CASSWPGTRLAGGGTDTQYF. The V call is TRBV6-2 or TRBV6-3, the J call TRBJ2-3, with 12 nucleotides matching TRBD2. From germline, CDR1 is MNHEY and CDR2 SVGEGT. The CDR3 consists of 20 residues. Unmatched junction bases numbered 15, after V lost 4 bases and J lost 1 base.

V usage is TRBV29-1 and J usage is TRBJ2-5, with 7 positions matching TRBD1. The J call is uncertain, as TRBJ2-7 better fits the DNA end. Germline V CDR1 and CDR2: SQVTM, ANQGSEA. The length of the CDR3 is 16 residues. The CDR3, as DNA: TGCAGCGTTGAAGCAAAAACAGGGGCAACGAACTACGAGCAGTACTTC. This sequence encodes CSVEAKTGATNYEQYF.

This clonotype was counted once. The gene calls are TRBV27 and TRBJ2-1; D remains ambiguous. V was trimmed by 5 bases and J by 9 bases, leaving 14 bases between them. The germline CDR1 and CDR2 sequences are MNHEY and SMNVEV (reference sequence). This CDR3 spans 13 amino acids. The CDR3, as DNA: TGTGCCAGCAGTAGCTCTCCCCTGAGTGAGCAGTTCTTC. This sequence encodes CASSSSPLSEQFF.

This clonotype occurred once. The chain recombines TRBV5-1 with TRBJ2-7; 11 nucleotides agree with TRBD1. The CDR3 totals 16 residues. The V segment lost 2 bases and the J segment 1 base; nucleotides outside the gene matches: 5. Germline V CDR1 and CDR2: SGHRS, YFSETQ. The DNA for the CDR3 is TGCGCCAGCAGCTTCTTAGGACAGGGGGCATCCTACGAGCAGTACTTC. Residues: CASSFLGQGASYEQYF.

The chain couples TRBV20-1 to TRBJ1-2, with D possibly TRBD1 on 6 matching bases. The CDR3 covers 14 residues. V was pared by 1 base and J by 7 bases, with 16 bases between. Germline loops: CDR1 DFQATT, CDR2 SNEGSKA (reference sequence). Here the CDR3 DNA reads TGCAGTGCTAGAGGGATCGGCAGGGGAGGTGGCTACACCTTC. Amino acids: CSARGIGRGGGYTF.

The DNA of the CDR3 is TGCGCCAGCTTTACGGGGGCGGCGGGTGATACGCAGTATTTT. This sequence encodes CASFTGAAGDTQYF. The rearrangement joins TRBV5-1 to TRBJ2-3; D may match TRBD1 or TRBD2 (6 bases each). The germline V gene has CDR1 SGHRS and CDR2 YFSETQ. The V end lost 7 bases, the J end lost 6 bases, and 18 bases lay between the germline ends. The CDR3 loop spans 14 amino acids.

This chain uses TRBV15 with TRBJ2-1; 8 bases are a match to TRBD2. The trim removed 0 bases at V and 9 bases at J, leaving 4 bases unmatched. The germline V gene has CDR1 LNHNV and CDR2 YYDKDF (reference sequence). The CDR3 covers 14 residues. The chain's CDR3 is CATSRDNGRGEQFF. The CDR3 DNA reads TGTGCCACCAGCAGAGATAACGGGAGGGGTGAGCAGTTCTTC.

V usage is TRBV12-3 or TRBV12-4 and J usage is TRBJ2-4; either TRBD1 or TRBD2 may supply D (5 bases each). The length of the CDR3 is 14 residues. Trimming removed 6 bases at V and 7 bases at J, with 16 bases between. The CDR3 reads CASSADGGTNIQYF. The CDR3, as DNA: TGTGCCAGCAGCGCCGATGGGGGAACCAACATTCAGTACTTC.

The V call is TRBV30, the J call TRBJ2-1; weak D call: TRBD2 (7 bases). This CDR3 region has 13 residues. CDR1 is GTSNPN and CDR2 is SVGIG in the germline V gene (reference sequence). V lost 5 bases and J 10 bases, leaving 18 bases between the germline ends. CDR3 region: CAWSYGGPGEQFF. The CDR3 DNA follows: TGTGCCTGGTCTTACGGGGGGCCAGGAGAGCAGTTCTTC. The whole variable domain, remainder taken from reference TRBV30 and TRBJ2-1, is SQTIHQWPATLVQPVGSPLSLECTVEGTSNPNLYWYRQAAGRGLQLLFYSVGIGQISSEVPQNLSASRPQDRQFILSSKKLLLSDSGFYLCAWSYGGPGEQFFGPGTRLTVL.

V is TRBV20-1 and J is TRBJ2-1; TRBD2 matches 8 bases. This CDR3 has 15 residues. CDR1 and CDR2 from the germline V gene are DFQATT and SNEGSKA (reference sequence). The ends lost 6 bases at V and 0 bases at J; junction bases unmatched: 7. The CDR3 here is CSATRLASSYNEQFF. Here the CDR3 DNA reads TGCAGTGCCACCCGACTAGCGAGCTCCTACAATGAGCAGTTCTTC.

V is TRBV14 and J is TRBJ2-2, with 12 bases lining up with TRBD2. Trimming took 4 bases from V and 0 from J; bases not matched to a gene: 6. CDR1 is SGHDN and CDR2 is FVKESK in the germline V gene. The length of the CDR3 is 18 residues. CDR3 loop: CASSLGLAGTSNTGELFF. CDR3 bases: TGTGCCAGCAGCCTCGGACTAGCGGGAACCTCGAACACCGGGGAGCTGTTTTTT.

This clonotype was observed a few times. The chain has TRBV10-3 and TRBJ1-1; D possibly corresponds to TRBD1 (5 bases). The CDR3 runs to 15 residues. In germline, CDR1 is ENHRY, CDR2 SYGVKD. Trimming took off 4 bases at V and 2 bases at J, with 14 bases between the two ends. In DNA form, the CDR3 reads TGTGCCATCAGTGTGAACCCGACAGTAAACACTGAAGCTTTCTTT. Translated, it gives CAISVNPTVNTEAFF.

The V call is TRBV20-1, the J call TRBJ2-3; perhaps TRBD2 as D (5 bases). V was clipped by 4 bases and J by 4 bases, with 18 bases between them. CDR1 DFQATT and CDR2 SNEGSKA come from the germline V gene (reference sequence). The CDR3 contains 15 residues. CDR3 sequence (DNA): TGCAGTGCTAAATTAACTAGTCCTCTCGCAGATACGCAGTATTTT. Translation: CSAKLTSPLADTQYF.

This chain uses TRBV20-1 with TRBJ2-7; D is possibly TRBD1 or TRBD2 (5 bases each). CDR1 DFQATT and CDR2 SNEGSKA come from the germline V gene (reference sequence). V shed 4 bases and J shed 1 base, with 17 bases lying between them. The CDR3 is made up of 15 amino acids. The CDR3 reads CSAMNGGTESYEQYF. The CDR3 coding sequence is TGCAGTGCTATGAATGGGGGAACGGAATCCTACGAGCAGTACTTC.

The V gene is TRBV18, the J gene TRBJ2-3; 7 bases are a match to TRBD2. Trimming cost V 2 bases and J 1 base; bases outside gene matches: 3. In germline, CDR1 is KGHSH, CDR2 LQKENI. The CDR3 spans 15 residues. The CDR3 sequence is CASSPGAGRTDTQYF. DNA of the CDR3: TGTGCCAGCTCACCAGGAGCGGGGCGCACAGATACGCAGTATTTT. The full variable domain, its missing parts supplied by reference TRBV18 and TRBJ2-3, is NAGVMQNPRHLVRRRGQEARLRCSPMKGHSHVYWYRQLPEEGLKFMVYLQKENIIDESGMPKERFSAEFPKEGPSILRIQQVVRGDSAAYFCASSPGAGRTDTQYFGPGTRLTVL.

This clonotype was found a few times. The chain is built from TRBV20-1 and TRBJ1-6, with TRBD1 identical over 7 bases. Germline loops: CDR1 DFQATT, CDR2 SNEGSKA (reference sequence). The CDR3 totals 14 residues. Trimming took 3 bases from V and 10 from J; bases not matched to a gene: 9. CDR3 sequence reads: CSASSPGQRSPLHF. CDR3 nucleotide sequence: TGCAGTGCTAGTTCTCCGGGACAGAGATCACCCCTCCACTTT.

In this sample, this clonotype turned up a few times. This sequence joins TRBV6-2 or TRBV6-3 and TRBJ2-1; 13 positions agree with TRBD2. V was pared by 6 bases and J by 0 bases, with 5 bases of the junction left unmatched. Germline V gives CDR1 MNHEY, CDR2 SVGEGT. The CDR3 extends over 17 amino acids. The CDR3 DNA sequence: TGTGCCAGCAGCCGACGACTAGCGGGGGGCTCCTACAATGAGCAGTTCTTC. It specifies CASSRRLAGGSYNEQFF.

This clonotype was found a few times. The chain is built from TRBV11-2 and TRBJ2-7; 14 positions agree with TRBD2. This CDR3 comprises 15 residues. Germline lookup yields CDR1 SGHAT and CDR2 FQNNGV. The ends lost 5 bases at V and 4 bases at J; junction bases unmatched: 4. The CDR3: CASSVTSGRGYEQYF. The CDR3 nucleotides read TGTGCCAGCAGCGTGACTAGCGGGAGGGGATACGAGCAGTACTTC.

The V call is TRBV11-1, the J call TRBJ1-4; 7 bases match TRBD1. CDR1 and CDR2 from the germline V gene are SGHAT and FQDESV (reference sequence). V was clipped by 5 bases and J by 0 bases; unmatched bases: 21. This CDR3 contains 21 residues. This CDR3 is CASSPETDRVRPLATNEKLFF. The DNA for the CDR3 is TGTGCCAGCAGCCCGGAAACCGACAGGGTCCGACCCCTTGCAACTAATGAAAAACTGTTTTTT.

A single count supports this clonotype. CDR3 protein: CASSRGNEKLFF. The CDR3 nucleotides read TGTGCCAGCAGCCGGGGGAATGAAAAACTGTTTTTT. The V and J genes are TRBV7-2 and TRBJ1-4, with a possible D match to TRBD1 (5 bases). Deletions cut 5 bases from V and 5 bases from J, with 6 bases between. Germline V gene sequence: CDR1 SGHTA, CDR2 FQGNSA. There are 12 residues in the CDR3.

The chain combines TRBV27 with TRBJ2-3, with 7 bases matching TRBD2. CDR3 length equals 13 residues. CDR1 is MNHEY and CDR2 is SMNVEV in the germline V gene (reference sequence). Trimming at V came to 8 bases and at J to 0 bases, leaving 2 bases not matched to a gene. The CDR3 reads CASREASTDTQYF. The CDR3 coding sequence is TGTGCCAGCCGGGAGGCTAGCACAGATACGCAGTATTTT.

Only a few counts were recorded for this clonotype. This sequence joins TRBV28 and TRBJ1-3; D is unresolved. Germline V gives CDR1 MDHEN, CDR2 SYDVKM. This CDR3 has 15 amino acids. The V end was cut by 5 bases, the J end by 2 bases, with 13 bases between. CDR3 coding DNA: TGTGCCAGCAGTGAACGGGGTTGGGCTGGAAACACCATATATTTT. Its protein is CASSERGWAGNTIYF.

The gene calls are TRBV7-2 and TRBJ1-4, with D hard to call. This CDR3 is built from 15 residues. The germline V gene has CDR1 SGHTA and CDR2 FQGNSA. The ends were cut back, 1 base at V and 8 bases at J, with 14 bases in the middle. Written as DNA, the CDR3 is TGTGCCAGCAGCTTAGAGAGGGTTGCCGCAGAAAAACTGTTTTTT. Its translation is CASSLERVAAEKLFF.

The chain employs TRBV10-3 and TRBJ1-1; D is unresolved. Germline V lookup: CDR1 ENHRY, CDR2 SYGVKD. The CDR3 runs 15 residues. V lost 10 bases to trimming and J lost 1 base, with 19 bases between them. The CDR3, as DNA: TGTGCCACGGAAGAAAAGCCGGGCAAGAACACTGAAGCTTTCTTT. Amino acid sequence: CATEEKPGKNTEAFF.

This clonotype was seen only a few times. This sequence may be a read error, since a much larger clone differs from it by one base. CDR3 sequence reads: CASSRAGGPAETQYF. CDR3 in DNA: TGTGCCAGCAGCCGAGCGGGAGGGCCTGCGGAGACCCAGTACTTC. The chain couples TRBV7-2 to TRBJ2-5, with 10 positions matching TRBD2. This CDR3 comprises 15 residues. CDR1 and CDR2 (germline): SGHTA, FQGNSA. The ends lost 5 bases at V and 5 bases at J; junction bases unmatched: 8. Based on the CDR3 plus reference TRBV7-2 and TRBJ2-5, the full variable domain is GAGVSQSPSNKVTEKGKDVELRCDPISGHTALYWYRQSLGQGLEFLIYFQGNSAPDKSGLPSDRFSAERTGGSVSTLTIQRTQQEDSAVYLCASSRAGGPAETQYFGPGTRLLVL.

V and J are TRBV27 and TRBJ2-5; D remains ambiguous. The end of the DNA is better explained by TRBJ2-7, so the J call may be wrong. The germline V gene encodes CDR1 MNHEY and CDR2 SMNVEV (reference sequence). The CDR3 spans 15 residues. This CDR3 is CASSLLWTRLTEQYF. Written as DNA, the CDR3 is TGTGCCAGCAGTTTACTATGGACCCGCCTAACCGAGCAGTACTTC.